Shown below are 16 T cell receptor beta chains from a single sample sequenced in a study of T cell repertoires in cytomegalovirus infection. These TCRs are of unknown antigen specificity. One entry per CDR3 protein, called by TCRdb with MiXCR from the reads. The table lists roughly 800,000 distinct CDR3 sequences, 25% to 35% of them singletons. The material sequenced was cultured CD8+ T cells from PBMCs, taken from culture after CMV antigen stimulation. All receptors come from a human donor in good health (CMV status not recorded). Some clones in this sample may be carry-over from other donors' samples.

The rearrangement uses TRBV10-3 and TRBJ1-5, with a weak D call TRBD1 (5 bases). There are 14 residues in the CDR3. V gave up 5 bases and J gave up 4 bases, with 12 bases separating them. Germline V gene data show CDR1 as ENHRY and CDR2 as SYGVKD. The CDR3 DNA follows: TGTGCCATCAGTCTCGGGGGGAATAATCAGCCCCAGCATTTT. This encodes CAISLGGNNQPQHF.

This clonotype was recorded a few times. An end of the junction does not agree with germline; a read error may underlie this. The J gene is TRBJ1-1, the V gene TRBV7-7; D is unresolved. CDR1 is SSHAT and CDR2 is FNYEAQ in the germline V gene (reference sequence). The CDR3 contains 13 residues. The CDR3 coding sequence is TGTGCTAGCAGCTTAGCGCCTGATGCTGAAGCTTTCTTT. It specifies CASSLAPDAEAFF. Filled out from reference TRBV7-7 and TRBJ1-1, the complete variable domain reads GAGVSQSPRYKVTKRGQDVTLRCDPISSHATLYWYQQALGQGPEFLTYFNYEAQPDKSGLPSDRFSAERPEGSISTLTIQRTEQRDSAMYRCASSLAPDAEAFFGQGTRLTVV.

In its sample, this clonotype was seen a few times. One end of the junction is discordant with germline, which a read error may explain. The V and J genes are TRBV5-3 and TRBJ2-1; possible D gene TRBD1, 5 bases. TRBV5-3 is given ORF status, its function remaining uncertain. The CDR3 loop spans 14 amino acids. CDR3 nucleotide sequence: TGTGCCAGCAGCTTGTGGGGTCAGGGAAATGAGCAGTTCTTC. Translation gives CASSLWGQGNEQFF.

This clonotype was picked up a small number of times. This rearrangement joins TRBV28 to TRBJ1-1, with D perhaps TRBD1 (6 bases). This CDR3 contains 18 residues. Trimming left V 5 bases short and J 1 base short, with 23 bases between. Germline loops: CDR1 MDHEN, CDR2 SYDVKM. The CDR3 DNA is TGTGCCAGCAGTCTCAGGGTAATCTCGGGACACCAGAACACTGAAGCTTTCTTT. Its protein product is CASSLRVISGHQNTEAFF.

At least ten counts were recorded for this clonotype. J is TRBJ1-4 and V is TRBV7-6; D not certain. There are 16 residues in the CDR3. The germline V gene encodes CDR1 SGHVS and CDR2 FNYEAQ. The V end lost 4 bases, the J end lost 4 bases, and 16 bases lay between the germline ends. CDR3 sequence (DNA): TGTGCCAGCAGCTCCCTAGGGCGGCCATTTAATGAAAAACTGTTTTTT. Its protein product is CASSSLGRPFNEKLFF.

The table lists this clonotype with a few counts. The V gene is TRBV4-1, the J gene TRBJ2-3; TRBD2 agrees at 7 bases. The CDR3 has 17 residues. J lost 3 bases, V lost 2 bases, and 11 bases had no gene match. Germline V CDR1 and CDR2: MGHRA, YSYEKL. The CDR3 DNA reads TGCGCCAGCAGCCAATGGGTGCCGGGGGGTATAACAGATACGCAGTATTTT. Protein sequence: CASSQWVPGGITDTQYF.

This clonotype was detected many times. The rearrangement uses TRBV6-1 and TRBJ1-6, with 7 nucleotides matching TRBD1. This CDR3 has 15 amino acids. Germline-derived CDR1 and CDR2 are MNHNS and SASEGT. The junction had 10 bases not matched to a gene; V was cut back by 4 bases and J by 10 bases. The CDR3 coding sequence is TGTGCCAGCAGTGGAGGGGACAGACCCACCTCACCCCTCCACTTT. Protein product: CASSGGDRPTSPLHF.

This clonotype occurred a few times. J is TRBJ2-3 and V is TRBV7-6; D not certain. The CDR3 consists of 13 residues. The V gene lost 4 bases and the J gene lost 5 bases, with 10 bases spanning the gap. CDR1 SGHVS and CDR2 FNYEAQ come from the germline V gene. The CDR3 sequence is CASSSLIGDTQYF. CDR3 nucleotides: TGTGCCAGCAGCTCACTCATTGGAGATACGCAGTATTTT.

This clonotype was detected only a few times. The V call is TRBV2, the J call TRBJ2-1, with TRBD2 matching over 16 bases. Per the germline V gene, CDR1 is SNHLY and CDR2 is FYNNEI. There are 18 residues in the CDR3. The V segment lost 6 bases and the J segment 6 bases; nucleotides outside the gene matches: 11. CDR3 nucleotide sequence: TGTGCCAGCAGGGGACCGGGACTAGCGGGGGGGCCGATCAATGAGCAGTTCTTC. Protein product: CASRGPGLAGGPINEQFF.

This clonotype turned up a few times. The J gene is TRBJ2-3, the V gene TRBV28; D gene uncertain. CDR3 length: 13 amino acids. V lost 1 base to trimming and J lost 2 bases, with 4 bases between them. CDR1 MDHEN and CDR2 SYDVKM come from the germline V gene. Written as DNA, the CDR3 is TGTGCCAGCAGTTTATACGTCACAGATACGCAGTATTTT. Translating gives CASSLYVTDTQYF.

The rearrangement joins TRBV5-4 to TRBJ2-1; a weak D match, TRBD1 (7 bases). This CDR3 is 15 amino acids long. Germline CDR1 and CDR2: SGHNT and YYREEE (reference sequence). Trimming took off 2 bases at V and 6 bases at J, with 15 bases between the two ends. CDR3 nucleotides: TGTGCCAGCAGCTTAGGGCAGGGGGAGGTCAATGAGCAGTTCTTC. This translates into CASSLGQGEVNEQFF.

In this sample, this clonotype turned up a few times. CDR3 coding DNA: TGTGCCAGCAGCCGGGACAGGGGAGGGAACACTGAAGCTTTCTTT. This sequence encodes CASSRDRGGNTEAFF. J is TRBJ1-1 and V is TRBV2, with TRBD1 identical over 10 bases. The CDR3 totals 15 residues. The germline V gene encodes CDR1 SNHLY and CDR2 FYNNEI. V lost 6 bases to trimming and J lost 1 base; unmatched junction nucleotides: 5.

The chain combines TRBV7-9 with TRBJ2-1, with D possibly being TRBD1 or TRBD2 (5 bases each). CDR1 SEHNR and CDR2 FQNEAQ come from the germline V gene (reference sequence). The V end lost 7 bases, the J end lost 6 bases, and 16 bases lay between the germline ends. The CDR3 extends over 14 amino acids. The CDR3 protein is CASNLGRRTNEQFF. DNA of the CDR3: TGTGCCAGCAACCTGGGACGACGGACCAATGAGCAGTTCTTC. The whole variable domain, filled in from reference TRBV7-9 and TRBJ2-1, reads DTGVSQNPRHKITKRGQNVTFRCDPISEHNRLYWYRQTLGQGPEFLTYFQNEAQLEKSRLLSDRFSAERPKGSFSTLEIQRTEQGDSAMYLCASNLGRRTNEQFFGPGTRLTVL.

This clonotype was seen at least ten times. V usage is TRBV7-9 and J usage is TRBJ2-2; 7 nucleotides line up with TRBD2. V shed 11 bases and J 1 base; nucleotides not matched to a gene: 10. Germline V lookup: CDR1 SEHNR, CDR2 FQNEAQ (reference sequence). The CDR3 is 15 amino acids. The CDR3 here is CALGGVAGNTGELFF. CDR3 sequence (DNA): TGTGCCCTCGGCGGAGTAGCGGGGAACACCGGGGAGCTGTTTTTT.

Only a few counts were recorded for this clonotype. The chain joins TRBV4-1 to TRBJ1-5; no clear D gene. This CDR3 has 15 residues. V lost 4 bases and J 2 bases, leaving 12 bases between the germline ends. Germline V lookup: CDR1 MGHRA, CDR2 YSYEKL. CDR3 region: CASSPGPWGNQPQHF. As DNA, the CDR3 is TGCGCCAGCAGCCCAGGACCCTGGGGCAATCAGCCCCAGCATTTT.

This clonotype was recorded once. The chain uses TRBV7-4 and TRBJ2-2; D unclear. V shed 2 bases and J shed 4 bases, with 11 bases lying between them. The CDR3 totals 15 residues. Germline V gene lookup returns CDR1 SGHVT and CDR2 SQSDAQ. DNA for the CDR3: TGTGCCAGCAGCTTAAAAGACTCTTCCACCGGGGAGCTGTTTTTT. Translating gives CASSLKDSSTGELFF.